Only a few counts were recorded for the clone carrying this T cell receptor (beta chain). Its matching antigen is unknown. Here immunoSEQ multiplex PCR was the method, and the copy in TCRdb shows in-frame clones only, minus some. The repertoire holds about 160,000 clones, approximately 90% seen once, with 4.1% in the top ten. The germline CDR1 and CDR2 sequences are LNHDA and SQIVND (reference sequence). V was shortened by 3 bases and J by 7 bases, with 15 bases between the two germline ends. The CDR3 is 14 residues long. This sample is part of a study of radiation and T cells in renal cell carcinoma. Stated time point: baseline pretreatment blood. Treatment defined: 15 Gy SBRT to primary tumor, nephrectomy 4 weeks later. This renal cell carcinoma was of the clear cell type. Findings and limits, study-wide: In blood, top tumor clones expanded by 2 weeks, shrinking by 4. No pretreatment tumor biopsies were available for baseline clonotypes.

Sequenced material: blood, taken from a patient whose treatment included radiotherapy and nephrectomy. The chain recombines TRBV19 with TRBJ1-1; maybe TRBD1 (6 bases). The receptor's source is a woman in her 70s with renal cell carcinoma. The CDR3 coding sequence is TGTGCCAGTAGTATCAGGGGCAGGGCGAATGAAGCTTTCTTT. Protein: CASSIRGRANEAFF.